The 9 T cell receptor beta chains reported below all come from one sample, sequenced in a study of blood T cell repertoires in COVID-19. The repertoire was sequenced with immunoSEQ multiplex PCR; TCRdb's copy has only in-frame clones and lacks some. The table has around 200,000 clones, about 90% seen once; the top ten hold approximately 0.62%. Source material: peripheral blood. The source of these receptors is a man between 50 and 59 years old with acute or convalescent COVID-19.

The table lists this clone with a few counts. CDR3 in amino acids: CASSQATGLNQPQHF. In nucleotides, the CDR3 is TGTGCCAGCAGCCAAGCGACAGGGCTCAATCAGCCCCAGCATTTT. The chain employs TRBV4-2 and TRBJ1-5, with TRBD1 matching over 7 bases. The germline V gene encodes CDR1 LGHNA and CDR2 YNFKEQ. V lost 1 base, J lost 3 bases, and 3 bases stayed unmatched. This CDR3 contains 15 residues.

This clone was picked up a small number of times. This chain uses TRBV2 with TRBJ1-1; D uncertain. V shed 2 bases and J shed 8 bases, with 12 bases lying between them. CDR1 SNHLY and CDR2 FYNNEI come from the germline V gene. The CDR3 has 13 amino acids. CDR3 sequence reads: CASSETRESEAFF. CDR3 nucleotide sequence: TGTGCCAGCAGTGAAACTCGGGAGTCCGAAGCTTTCTTT.

The chain joins TRBV30 to TRBJ1-3; D gene uncertain. This CDR3 region has 15 residues. Germline CDR1 reads GTSNPN; CDR2 reads SVGIG (reference sequence). V dropped 4 bases and J dropped 0 bases, with 13 bases sitting between them. The CDR3 nucleotides read TGTGCCTGGACCGCTCTTTTACTCTCTGGAAACACCATATATTTT. Translating it yields CAWTALLLSGNTIYF.

The CDR3: CASSQGFSGNTIYF. The CDR3 DNA reads TGTGCCAGCAGCCAAGGTTTCAGCGGGAACACCATATATTTT. The rearrangement links TRBV3-1 (or the pseudogene TRBV3-2) to TRBJ1-3, with unresolved D. The CDR3 has 14 residues. Germline V gene data show CDR1 as LGHDT and CDR2 as YNNKEL (reference sequence). With 1 base removed from V and 7 bases from J, the gap between germline ends came to 11 bases.

The gene calls are TRBV27 and TRBJ2-7; 13 positions match TRBD2. The V gene's germline CDR1 is MNHEY and CDR2 SMNVEV (reference sequence). V was pared by 3 bases and J by 3 bases, with 8 bases of the junction left unmatched. This CDR3 is built from 17 residues. CDR3 bases: TGTGCCAGCAGTTTGATTCCGACTAGCGGGAGGAACTACGAGCAGTACTTC. Residues: CASSLIPTSGRNYEQYF.

The gene calls are TRBV20-1 and TRBJ2-6; the match to TRBD2 covers 11 bases. Germline V gives CDR1 DFQATT, CDR2 SNEGSKA (reference sequence). J was trimmed by 1 base and V by 3 bases; bases with no gene match: 8. This CDR3 spans 18 amino acids. This chain's CDR3 is CSASEGSGGASGANVLTF. CDR3 coding DNA: TGCAGTGCTAGTGAGGGTAGCGGGGGGGCTTCTGGGGCCAACGTCCTGACTTTC.

This rearrangement joins TRBV3-1 (or the pseudogene TRBV3-2) to TRBJ2-1, with TRBD2 matching 11 bases. This CDR3 is 15 amino acids long. V was pared by 4 bases and J by 6 bases, with 5 bases of the junction left unmatched. Per the germline V gene, CDR1 is LGHDT and CDR2 is YNNKEL (reference sequence). CDR3 amino acids: CASSPPGLAANEQFF. The CDR3 DNA sequence: TGTGCCAGCAGCCCTCCGGGACTAGCGGCCAATGAGCAGTTCTTC.

The V and J genes are TRBV27 and TRBJ1-5; D gene unclear. Germline V CDR1 and CDR2: MNHEY, SMNVEV (reference sequence). This CDR3 comprises 16 residues. Trimming cost V 1 base and J 0 bases, with 10 bases left between them. CDR3 DNA: TGTGCCAGCAGTTTATTGTCAGATAATAGCAATCAGCCCCAGCATTTT. Amino acid sequence: CASSLLSDNSNQPQHF.

The chain employs TRBV19 and TRBJ2-7; 10 nucleotides match TRBD2. The CDR3 extends over 15 amino acids. Germline assignment: CDR1 LNHDA and CDR2 SQIVND (reference sequence). V shed 4 bases and J 4 bases; nucleotides not matched to a gene: 7. CDR3: CASSTSGSNRYEQYF. As DNA, the CDR3 is TGTGCCAGTAGTACTAGCGGGAGCAATCGGTACGAGCAGTACTTC.